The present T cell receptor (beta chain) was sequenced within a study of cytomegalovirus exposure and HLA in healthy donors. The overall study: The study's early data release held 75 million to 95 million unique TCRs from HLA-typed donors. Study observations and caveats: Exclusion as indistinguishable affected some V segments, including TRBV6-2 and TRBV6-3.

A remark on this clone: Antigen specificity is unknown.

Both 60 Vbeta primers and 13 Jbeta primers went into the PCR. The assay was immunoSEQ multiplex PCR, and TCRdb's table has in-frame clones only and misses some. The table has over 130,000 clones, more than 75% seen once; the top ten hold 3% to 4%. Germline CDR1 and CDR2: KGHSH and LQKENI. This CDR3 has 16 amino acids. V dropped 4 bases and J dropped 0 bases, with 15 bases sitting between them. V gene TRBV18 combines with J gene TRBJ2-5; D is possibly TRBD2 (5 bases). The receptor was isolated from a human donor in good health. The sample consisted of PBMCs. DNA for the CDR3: TGTGCCAGCTCACTCCAAAGGACTCTGTACCAAGAGACCCAGTACTTC. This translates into CASSLQRTLYQETQYF. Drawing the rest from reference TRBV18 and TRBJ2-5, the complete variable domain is NAGVMQNPRHLVRRRGQEARLRCSPMKGHSHVYWYRQLPEEGLKFMVYLQKENIIDESGMPKERFSAEFPKEGPSILRIQQVVRGDSAAYFCASSLQRTLYQETQYFGPGTRLLVL.